A single sample is the source of the 15 T cell receptor beta chains below, sequenced in a study of cytotoxic CD8 clonotypes in ibrutinib-treated CLL. TCRdb's copy holds only in-frame clones and misses some; the assay was immunoSEQ multiplex PCR. The sample holds about 330,000 clones, over 55% seen once. Source: PBMCs, taken after 36 months of ibrutinib treatment. The origin of the receptors is a human donor with chronic lymphocytic leukemia.

The sample holds a few counts of this clone. The rearrangement uses TRBV5-6 and TRBJ1-1, with no clear D. The germline V gene has CDR1 SGHDT and CDR2 YYEEEE. This CDR3 region has 13 residues. V was clipped by 0 bases and J by 1 base, with 4 bases between them. The CDR3 here is CASSLDENTEAFF. Here the CDR3 DNA reads TGTGCCAGCAGCTTGGATGAGAACACTGAAGCTTTCTTT.

The chain joins TRBV27 to TRBJ2-7; the D call may be TRBD1 or TRBD2 (5 bases each). CDR1 and CDR2 from the germline V gene are MNHEY and SMNVEV (reference sequence). The germline V and J ends were trimmed by 5 bases and 3 bases, with 14 bases remaining between them. CDR3 length: 14 residues. The CDR3, as DNA: TGTGCCAGCAGTCTCGGGTGGGGGTACTACGAGCAGTACTTC. Its protein is CASSLGWGYYEQYF.

The rearrangement links TRBV19 to TRBJ2-4, with a tentative D call TRBD1 (6 bases). Germline CDR1 and CDR2: LNHDA and SQIVND (reference sequence). This CDR3 has 16 amino acids. V was cut by 0 bases and J by 1 base, with 10 bases left in between. CDR3 bases: TGTGCCAGTAGTATAGATCAGGGGCGGGCCAAAAACATTCAGTACTTC. Protein product: CASSIDQGRAKNIQYF.

The sample holds a few counts of this clone. The J gene is TRBJ2-5, the V gene TRBV29-1; TRBD1 matches 8 bases. Germline V gene data show CDR1 as SQVTM and CDR2 as ANQGSEA. This CDR3 has 15 residues. The junction had 8 bases not matched to a gene; V was cut back by 0 bases and J by 5 bases. CDR3: CSVEDVQGAWETQYF. CDR3 in DNA: TGCAGCGTTGAAGATGTTCAGGGGGCATGGGAGACCCAGTACTTC.

The genes are TRBV5-1 and TRBJ2-7, with 7 nucleotides matching TRBD2. The CDR3 is made up of 18 amino acids. Germline V lookup: CDR1 SGHRS, CDR2 YFSETQ. Unmatched junction bases numbered 19, after V lost 4 bases and J lost 3 bases. CDR3 bases: TGCGCCAGCAGCCAGCTGGGTCCCGCCCCCGGGGGGATCTACGAGCAGTACTTC. Protein product: CASSQLGPAPGGIYEQYF.

This chain joins TRBV19 and TRBJ2-7; TRBD1 might be the D (6 bases). This CDR3 has 13 residues. V was cut by 9 bases and J by 3 bases, with 15 bases left in between. Germline loops: CDR1 LNHDA, CDR2 SQIVND (reference sequence). Here the CDR3 DNA reads TGTGCCAGGACCGGGACACAGTACTACGAGCAGTACTTC. The encoded protein is CARTGTQYYEQYF.

The chain links TRBV7-2 to TRBJ1-5; D gene ambiguous. With 1 base removed from V and 7 bases from J, the gap between germline ends came to 11 bases. The V gene's germline CDR1 is SGHTA and CDR2 FQGNSA. CDR3 length: 14 residues. The CDR3 sequence: CASSLVGGKQPQHF. The CDR3 region has the DNA TGTGCCAGCAGCTTAGTGGGAGGGAAACAGCCCCAGCATTTT.

The genes are TRBV4-2 and TRBJ1-3; 8 nucleotides align to TRBD1. This CDR3 region has 15 residues. Trimming removed 0 bases from V and 4 bases from J; junction bases left unmatched: 2. Germline CDR1 and CDR2: LGHNA and YNFKEQ. CDR3 DNA sequence: TGTGCCAGCAGCCAAGACAGGGGGCTGGGAAACACCATATATTTT. This codes for CASSQDRGLGNTIYF.

A few counts support this clone. The chain recombines TRBV2 with TRBJ2-3, with 12 bases that match TRBD2. Losses at the gene ends were 8 bases for V and 7 bases for J; bases not matched to a gene: 10. Germline V gene lookup returns CDR1 SNHLY and CDR2 FYNNEI. This CDR3 comprises 15 residues. The chain's CDR3 is CASSHGLAGMNTQYF. The CDR3, as DNA: TGTGCCAGCTCCCACGGACTAGCGGGGATGAATACGCAGTATTTT.

The table lists this clone with a few counts. The sample contains more than one DNA sequence encoding this CDR3. The V call is TRBV20-1, the J call TRBJ2-5, with D possibly being TRBD1 or TRBD2 (5 bases each). There are 11 residues in the CDR3. V shed 3 bases and J shed 4 bases, with 6 bases lying between them. The germline V gene encodes CDR1 DFQATT and CDR2 SNEGSKA (reference sequence). The CDR3 sequence: CSARRGETQYF. CDR3 nucleotides: TGCAGTGCTAGGAGGGGAGAGACCCAGTACTTC.

This clone was found once. The germline gene is not matched at one end of the junction; a read error may be the cause. The chain recombines TRBV10-3 with TRBJ2-7; perhaps D is TRBD1 or TRBD2 (5 bases each). The CDR3 consists of 15 residues. Germline V gives CDR1 ENHRY, CDR2 SYGVKD. CDR3 region: CAIRGNGGPSYEQYF. CDR3 nucleotides: TGTGCCATCAGAGGGAATGGGGGACCTTCCTACGAGCAGTACTTT.

The V call is TRBV28, the J call TRBJ2-7, with D uncertain. Between the trimmed V and J ends, which lost 7 bases and 7 bases, there was a span of 17 bases. Germline V CDR1 and CDR2: MDHEN, SYDVKM. The CDR3 is 13 amino acids. CDR3 loop: CASTYGRPREQYF. The CDR3 coding sequence is TGTGCCAGCACCTACGGTCGTCCGCGGGAGCAGTACTTC.

A few counts support this clone. The chain joins TRBV5-1 to TRBJ2-2; 7 positions agree with TRBD1. Losses at the gene ends were 5 bases for V and 2 bases for J; bases not matched to a gene: 9. Germline V gene sequence: CDR1 SGHRS, CDR2 YFSETQ. The CDR3 sequence is 16 residues long. CDR3 region: CASSSRQGGNTGELFF. The CDR3 DNA reads TGCGCCAGCAGTTCTCGACAGGGCGGAAACACCGGGGAGCTGTTTTTT.

The chain is built from TRBV4-2 and TRBJ1-2; no clear D gene. Between the trimmed V and J ends, which lost 1 base and 5 bases, there was a span of 5 bases. Germline-derived CDR1 and CDR2 are LGHNA and YNFKEQ. The CDR3 contains 12 residues. The CDR3 DNA is TGTGCCAGCAGCCAAGCCCTTTATGGCTACACCTTC. Its translation: CASSQALYGYTF.

This clone was detected a few times. The rearrangement joins TRBV9 to TRBJ1-2, with D hard to call. CDR1 SGDLS and CDR2 YYNGEE come from the germline V gene. V lost 1 base and J lost 0, with 10 bases in between. This CDR3 region has 15 residues. DNA of the CDR3: TGTGCCAGCAGCGTAAGGCCCCTAGCTAACTATGGCTACACCTTC. Protein product: CASSVRPLANYGYTF.